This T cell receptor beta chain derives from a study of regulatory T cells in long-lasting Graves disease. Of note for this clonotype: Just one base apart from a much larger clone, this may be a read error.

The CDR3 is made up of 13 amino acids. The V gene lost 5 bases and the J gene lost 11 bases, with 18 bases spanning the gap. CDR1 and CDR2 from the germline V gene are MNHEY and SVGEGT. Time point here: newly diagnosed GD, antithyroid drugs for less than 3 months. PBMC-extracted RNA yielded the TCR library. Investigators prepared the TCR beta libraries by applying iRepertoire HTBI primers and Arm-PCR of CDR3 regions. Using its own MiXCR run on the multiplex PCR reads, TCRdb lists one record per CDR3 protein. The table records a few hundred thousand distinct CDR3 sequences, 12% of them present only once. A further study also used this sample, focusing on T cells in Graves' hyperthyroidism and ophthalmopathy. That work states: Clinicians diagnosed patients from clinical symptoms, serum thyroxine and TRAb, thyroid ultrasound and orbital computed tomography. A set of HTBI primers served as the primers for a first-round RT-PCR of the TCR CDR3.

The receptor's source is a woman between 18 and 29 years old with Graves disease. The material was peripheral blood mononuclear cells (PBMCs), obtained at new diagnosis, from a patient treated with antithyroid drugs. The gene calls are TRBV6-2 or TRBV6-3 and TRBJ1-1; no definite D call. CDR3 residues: CASSRRIFVRAFF. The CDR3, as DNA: TGTGCCAGCAGTAGGCGCATATTTGTGAGGGCTTTCTTT.